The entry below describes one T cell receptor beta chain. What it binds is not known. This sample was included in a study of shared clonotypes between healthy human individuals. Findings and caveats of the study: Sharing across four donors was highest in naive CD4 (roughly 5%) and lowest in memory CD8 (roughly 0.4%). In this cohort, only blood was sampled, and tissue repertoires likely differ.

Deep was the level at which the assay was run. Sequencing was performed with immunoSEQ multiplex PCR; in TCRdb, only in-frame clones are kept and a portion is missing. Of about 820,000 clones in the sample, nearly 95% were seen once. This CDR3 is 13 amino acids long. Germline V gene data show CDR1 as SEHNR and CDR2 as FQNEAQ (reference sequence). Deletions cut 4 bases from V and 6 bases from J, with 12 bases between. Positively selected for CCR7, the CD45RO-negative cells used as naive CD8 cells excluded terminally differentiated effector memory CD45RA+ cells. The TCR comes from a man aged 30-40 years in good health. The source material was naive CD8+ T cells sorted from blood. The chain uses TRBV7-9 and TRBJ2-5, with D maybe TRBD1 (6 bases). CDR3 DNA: TGTGCCAGCAGCTCACACAGGGACCAGACCCAGTACTTC. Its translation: CASSSHRDQTQYF.